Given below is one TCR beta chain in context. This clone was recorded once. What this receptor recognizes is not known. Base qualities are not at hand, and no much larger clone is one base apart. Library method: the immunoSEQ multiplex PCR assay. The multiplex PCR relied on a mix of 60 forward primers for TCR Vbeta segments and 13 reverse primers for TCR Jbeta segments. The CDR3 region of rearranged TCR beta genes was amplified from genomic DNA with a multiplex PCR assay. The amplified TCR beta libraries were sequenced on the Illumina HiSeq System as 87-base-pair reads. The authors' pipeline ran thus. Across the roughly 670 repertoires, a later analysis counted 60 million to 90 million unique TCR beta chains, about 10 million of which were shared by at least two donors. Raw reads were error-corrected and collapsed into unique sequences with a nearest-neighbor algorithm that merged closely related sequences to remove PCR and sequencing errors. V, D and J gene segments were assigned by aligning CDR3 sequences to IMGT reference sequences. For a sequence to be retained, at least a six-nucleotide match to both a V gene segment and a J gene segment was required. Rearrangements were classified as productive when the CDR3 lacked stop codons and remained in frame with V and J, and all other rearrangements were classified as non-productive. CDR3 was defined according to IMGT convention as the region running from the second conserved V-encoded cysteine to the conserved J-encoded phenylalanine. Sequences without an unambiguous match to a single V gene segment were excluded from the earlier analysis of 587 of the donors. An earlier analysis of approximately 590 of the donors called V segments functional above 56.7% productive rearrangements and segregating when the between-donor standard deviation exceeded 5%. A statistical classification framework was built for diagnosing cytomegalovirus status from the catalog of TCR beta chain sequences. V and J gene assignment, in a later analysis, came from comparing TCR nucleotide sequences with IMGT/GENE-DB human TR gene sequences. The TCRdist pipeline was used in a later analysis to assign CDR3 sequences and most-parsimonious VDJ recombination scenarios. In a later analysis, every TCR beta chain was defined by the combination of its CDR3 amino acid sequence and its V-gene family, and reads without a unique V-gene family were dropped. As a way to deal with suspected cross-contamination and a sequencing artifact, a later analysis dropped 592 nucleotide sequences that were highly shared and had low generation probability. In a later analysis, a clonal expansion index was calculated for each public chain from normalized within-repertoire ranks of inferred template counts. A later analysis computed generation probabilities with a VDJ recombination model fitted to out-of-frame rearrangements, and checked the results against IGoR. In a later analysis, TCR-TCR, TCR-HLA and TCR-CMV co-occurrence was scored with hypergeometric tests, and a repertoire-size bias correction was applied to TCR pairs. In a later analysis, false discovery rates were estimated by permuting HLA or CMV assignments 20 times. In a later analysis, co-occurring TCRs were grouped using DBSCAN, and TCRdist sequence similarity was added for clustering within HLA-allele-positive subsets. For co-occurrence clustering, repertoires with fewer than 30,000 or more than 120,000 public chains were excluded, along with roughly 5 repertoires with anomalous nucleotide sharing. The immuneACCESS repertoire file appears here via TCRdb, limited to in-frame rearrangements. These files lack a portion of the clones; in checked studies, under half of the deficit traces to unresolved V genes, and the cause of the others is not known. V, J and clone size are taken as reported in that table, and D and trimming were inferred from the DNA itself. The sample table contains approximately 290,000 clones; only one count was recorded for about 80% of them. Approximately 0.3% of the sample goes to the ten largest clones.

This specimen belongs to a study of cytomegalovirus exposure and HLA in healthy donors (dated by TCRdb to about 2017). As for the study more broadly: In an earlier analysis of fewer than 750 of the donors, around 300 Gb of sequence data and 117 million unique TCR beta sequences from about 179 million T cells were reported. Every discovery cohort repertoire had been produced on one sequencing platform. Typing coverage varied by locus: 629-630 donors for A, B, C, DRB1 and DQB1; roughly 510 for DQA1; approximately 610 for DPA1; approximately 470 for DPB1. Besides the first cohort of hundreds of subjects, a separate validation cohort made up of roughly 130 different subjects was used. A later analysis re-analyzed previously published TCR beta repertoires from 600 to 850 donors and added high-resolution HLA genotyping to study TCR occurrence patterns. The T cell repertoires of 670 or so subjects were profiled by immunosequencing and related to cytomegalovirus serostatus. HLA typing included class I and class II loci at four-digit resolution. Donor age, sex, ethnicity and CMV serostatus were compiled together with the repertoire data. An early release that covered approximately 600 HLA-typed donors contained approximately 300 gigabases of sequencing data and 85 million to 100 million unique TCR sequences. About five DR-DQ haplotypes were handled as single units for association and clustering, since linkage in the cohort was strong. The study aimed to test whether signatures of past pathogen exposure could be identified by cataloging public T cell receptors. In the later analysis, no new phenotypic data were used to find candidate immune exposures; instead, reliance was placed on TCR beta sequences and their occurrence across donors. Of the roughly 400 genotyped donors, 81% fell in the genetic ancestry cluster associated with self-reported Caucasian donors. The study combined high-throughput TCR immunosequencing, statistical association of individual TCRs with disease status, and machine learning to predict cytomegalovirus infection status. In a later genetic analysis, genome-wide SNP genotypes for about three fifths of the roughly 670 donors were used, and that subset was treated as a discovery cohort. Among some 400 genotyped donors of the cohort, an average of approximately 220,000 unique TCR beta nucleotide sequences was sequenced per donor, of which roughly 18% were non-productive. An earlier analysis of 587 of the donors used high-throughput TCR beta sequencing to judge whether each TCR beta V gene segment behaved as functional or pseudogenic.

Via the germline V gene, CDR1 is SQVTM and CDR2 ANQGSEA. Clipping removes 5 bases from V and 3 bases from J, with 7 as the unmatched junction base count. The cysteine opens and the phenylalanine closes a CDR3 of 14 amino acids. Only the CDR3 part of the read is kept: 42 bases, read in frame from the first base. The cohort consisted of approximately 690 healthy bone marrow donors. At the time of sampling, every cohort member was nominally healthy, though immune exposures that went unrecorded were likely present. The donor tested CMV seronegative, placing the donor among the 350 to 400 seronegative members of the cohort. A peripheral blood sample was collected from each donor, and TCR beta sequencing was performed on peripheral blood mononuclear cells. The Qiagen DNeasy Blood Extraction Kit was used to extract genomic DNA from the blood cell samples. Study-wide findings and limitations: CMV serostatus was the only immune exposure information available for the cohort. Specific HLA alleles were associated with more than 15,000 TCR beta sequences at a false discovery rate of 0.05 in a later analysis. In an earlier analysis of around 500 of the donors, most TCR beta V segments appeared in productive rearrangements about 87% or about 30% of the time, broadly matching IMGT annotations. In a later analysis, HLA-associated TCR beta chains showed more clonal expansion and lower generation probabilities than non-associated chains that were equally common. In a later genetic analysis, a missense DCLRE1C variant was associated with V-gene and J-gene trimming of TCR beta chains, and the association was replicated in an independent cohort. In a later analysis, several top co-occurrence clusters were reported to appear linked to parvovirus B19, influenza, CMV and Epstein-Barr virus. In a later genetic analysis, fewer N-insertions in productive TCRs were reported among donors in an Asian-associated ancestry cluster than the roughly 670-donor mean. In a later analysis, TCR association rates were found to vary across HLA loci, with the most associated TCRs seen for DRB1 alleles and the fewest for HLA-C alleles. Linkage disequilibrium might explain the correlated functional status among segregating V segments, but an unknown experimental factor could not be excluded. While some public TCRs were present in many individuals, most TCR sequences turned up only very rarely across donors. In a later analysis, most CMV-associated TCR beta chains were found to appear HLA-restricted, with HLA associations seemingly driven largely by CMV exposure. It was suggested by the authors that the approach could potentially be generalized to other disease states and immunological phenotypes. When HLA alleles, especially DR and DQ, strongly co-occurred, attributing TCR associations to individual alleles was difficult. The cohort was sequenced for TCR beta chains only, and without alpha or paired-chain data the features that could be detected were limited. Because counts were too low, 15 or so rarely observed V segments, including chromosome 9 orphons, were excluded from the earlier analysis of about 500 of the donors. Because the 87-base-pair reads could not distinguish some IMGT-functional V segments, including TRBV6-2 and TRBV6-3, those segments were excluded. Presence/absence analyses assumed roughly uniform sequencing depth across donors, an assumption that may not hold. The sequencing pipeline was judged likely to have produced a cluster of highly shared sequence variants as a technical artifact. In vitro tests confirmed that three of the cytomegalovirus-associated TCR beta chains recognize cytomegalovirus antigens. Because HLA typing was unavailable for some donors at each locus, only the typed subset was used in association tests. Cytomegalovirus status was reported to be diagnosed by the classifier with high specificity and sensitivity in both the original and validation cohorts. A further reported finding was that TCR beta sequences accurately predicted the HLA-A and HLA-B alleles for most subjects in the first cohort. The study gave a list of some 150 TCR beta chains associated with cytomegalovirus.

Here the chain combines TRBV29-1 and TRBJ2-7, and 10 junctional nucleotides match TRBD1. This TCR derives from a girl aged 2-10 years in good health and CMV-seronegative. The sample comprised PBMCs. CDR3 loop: CSVQPRDRGYEQYF. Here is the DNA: TGCAGCGTTCAACCAAGGGACAGGGGCTACGAGCAGTACTTC.